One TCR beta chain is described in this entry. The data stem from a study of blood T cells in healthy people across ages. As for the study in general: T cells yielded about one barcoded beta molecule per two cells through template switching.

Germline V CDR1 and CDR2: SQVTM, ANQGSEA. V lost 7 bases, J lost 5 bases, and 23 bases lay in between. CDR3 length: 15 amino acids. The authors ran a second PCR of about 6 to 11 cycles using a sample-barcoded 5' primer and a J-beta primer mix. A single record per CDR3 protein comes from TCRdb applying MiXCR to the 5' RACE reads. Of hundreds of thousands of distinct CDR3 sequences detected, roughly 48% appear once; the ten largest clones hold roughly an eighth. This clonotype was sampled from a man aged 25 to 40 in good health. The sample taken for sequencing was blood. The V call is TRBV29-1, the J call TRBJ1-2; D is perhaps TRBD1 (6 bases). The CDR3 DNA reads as TGCAGCGCTATGAGCGGCACGGGGGGCGGGTATGGCTACACCTTC. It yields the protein CSAMSGTGGGYGYTF.